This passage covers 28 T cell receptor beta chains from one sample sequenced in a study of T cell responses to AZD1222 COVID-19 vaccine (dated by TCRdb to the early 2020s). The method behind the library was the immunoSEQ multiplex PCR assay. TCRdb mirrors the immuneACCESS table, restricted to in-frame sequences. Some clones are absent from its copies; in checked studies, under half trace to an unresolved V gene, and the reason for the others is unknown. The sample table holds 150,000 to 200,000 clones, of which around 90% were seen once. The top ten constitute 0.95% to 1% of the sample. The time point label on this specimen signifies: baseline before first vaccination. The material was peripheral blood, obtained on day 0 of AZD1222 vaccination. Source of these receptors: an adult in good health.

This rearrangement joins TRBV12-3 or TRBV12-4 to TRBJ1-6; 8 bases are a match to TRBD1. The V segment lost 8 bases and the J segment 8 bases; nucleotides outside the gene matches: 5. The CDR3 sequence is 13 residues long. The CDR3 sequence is CASGDRRDSPLHF. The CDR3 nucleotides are TGTGCCAGCGGGGACAGGAGGGATTCACCCCTCCACTTT.

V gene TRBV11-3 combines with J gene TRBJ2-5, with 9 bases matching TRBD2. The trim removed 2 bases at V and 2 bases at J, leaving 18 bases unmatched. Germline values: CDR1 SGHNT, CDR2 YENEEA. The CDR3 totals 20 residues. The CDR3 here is CASSLPPASGGPGEQETQYF. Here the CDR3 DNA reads TGTGCCAGCAGCTTACCGCCGGCCAGCGGGGGGCCGGGGGAGCAAGAGACCCAGTACTTC.

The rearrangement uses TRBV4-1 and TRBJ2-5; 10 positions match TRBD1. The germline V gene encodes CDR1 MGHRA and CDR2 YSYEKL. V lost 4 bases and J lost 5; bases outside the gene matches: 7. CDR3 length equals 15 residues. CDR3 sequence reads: CASSPRQGAGETQYF. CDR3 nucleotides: TGCGCCAGCAGCCCCCGACAGGGGGCAGGGGAGACCCAGTACTTC.

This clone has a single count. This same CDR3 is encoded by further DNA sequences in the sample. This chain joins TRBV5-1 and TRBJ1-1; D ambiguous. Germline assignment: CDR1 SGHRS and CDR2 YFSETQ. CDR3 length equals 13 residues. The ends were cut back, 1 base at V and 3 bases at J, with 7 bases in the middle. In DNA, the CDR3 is TGCGCCAGCAGCTTGACTGGGGACACTGAAGCTTTCTTT. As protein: CASSLTGDTEAFF.

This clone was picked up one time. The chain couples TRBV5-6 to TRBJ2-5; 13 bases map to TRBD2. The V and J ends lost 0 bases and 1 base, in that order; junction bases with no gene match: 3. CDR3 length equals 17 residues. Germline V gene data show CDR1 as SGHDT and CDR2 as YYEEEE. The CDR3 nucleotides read TGTGCCAGCAGCTTGGGGACTAGCGGGGGATTCCAAGAGACCCAGTACTTC. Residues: CASSLGTSGGFQETQYF.

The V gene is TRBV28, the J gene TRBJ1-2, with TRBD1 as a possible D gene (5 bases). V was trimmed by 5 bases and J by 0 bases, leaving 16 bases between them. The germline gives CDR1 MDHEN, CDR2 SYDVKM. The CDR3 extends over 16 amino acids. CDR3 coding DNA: TGTGCCAGCAGTACCCGGACACTATATTCTAACTATGGCTACACCTTC. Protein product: CASSTRTLYSNYGYTF.

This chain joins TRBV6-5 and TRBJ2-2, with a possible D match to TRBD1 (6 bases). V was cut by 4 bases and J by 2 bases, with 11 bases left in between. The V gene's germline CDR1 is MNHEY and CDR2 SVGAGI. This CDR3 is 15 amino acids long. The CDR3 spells CASSSPGHNTGELFF. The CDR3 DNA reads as TGTGCCAGCAGTTCACCGGGACACAACACCGGGGAGCTGTTTTTT.

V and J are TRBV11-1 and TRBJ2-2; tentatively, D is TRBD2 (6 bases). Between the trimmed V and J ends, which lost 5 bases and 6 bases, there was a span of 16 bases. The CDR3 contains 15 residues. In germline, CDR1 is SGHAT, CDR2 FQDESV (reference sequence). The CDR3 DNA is TGTGCCAGCAGCGCATACTCAACTAGCTCCGGGGAGCTGTTTTTT. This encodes CASSAYSTSSGELFF.

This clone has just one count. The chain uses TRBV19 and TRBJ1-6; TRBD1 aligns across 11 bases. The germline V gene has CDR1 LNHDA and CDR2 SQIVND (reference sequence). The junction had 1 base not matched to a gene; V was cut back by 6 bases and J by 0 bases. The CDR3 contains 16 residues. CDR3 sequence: CASRDRGLSYNSPLHF. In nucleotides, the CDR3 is TGTGCCAGTAGGGACAGGGGGCTCTCCTATAATTCACCCCTCCACTTT.

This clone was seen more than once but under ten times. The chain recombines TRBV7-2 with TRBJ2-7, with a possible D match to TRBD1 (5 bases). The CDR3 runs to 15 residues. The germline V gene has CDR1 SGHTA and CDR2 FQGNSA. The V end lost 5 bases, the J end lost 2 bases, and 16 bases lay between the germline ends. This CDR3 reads CASSPNPTVTYEQYF. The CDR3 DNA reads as TGTGCCAGCAGCCCAAACCCGACAGTTACCTACGAGCAGTACTTC.

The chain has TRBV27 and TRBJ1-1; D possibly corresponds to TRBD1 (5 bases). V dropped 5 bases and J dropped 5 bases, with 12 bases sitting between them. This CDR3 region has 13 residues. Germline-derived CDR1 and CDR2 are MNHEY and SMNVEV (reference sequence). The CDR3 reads CASSLNAGTEAFF. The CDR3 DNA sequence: TGTGCCAGCAGTCTCAATGCAGGGACTGAAGCTTTCTTT.

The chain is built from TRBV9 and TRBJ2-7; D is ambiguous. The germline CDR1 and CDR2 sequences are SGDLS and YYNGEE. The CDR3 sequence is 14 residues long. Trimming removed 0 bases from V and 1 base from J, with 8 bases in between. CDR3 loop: CASSVGAESYEQYF. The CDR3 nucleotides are TGTGCCAGCAGCGTAGGAGCAGAGTCCTACGAGCAGTACTTC.

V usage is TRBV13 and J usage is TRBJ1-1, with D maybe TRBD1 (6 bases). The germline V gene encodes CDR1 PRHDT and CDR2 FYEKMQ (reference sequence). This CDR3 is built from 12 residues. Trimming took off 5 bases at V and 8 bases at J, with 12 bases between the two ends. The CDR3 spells CASSPGQLEAFF. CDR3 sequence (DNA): TGTGCCAGCAGCCCAGGACAGTTAGAAGCTTTCTTT.

In DNA form, the CDR3 reads TGTGCCAGCGGAAGGACAGGGGGTTCTAGCAATCAGCCCCAGCATTTT. This codes for CASGRTGGSSNQPQHF. This chain joins TRBV19 and TRBJ1-5, with 10 bases identical to TRBD1. With V trimmed by 9 bases and J by 0 bases, 8 bases remained unmatched. The CDR3 totals 16 residues. Germline lookup yields CDR1 LNHDA and CDR2 SQIVND (reference sequence).

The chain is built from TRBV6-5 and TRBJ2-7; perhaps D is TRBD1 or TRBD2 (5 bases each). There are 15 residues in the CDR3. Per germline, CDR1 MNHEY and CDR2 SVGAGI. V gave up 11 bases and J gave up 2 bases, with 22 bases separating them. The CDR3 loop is CAATGQGAGPYEQYF. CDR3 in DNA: TGTGCCGCTACGGGGCAAGGGGCTGGGCCCTACGAGCAGTACTTC.

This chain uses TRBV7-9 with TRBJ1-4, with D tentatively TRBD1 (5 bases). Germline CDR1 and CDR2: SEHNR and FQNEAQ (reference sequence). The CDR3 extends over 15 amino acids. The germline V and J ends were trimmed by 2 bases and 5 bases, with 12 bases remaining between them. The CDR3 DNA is TGTGCCAGCAGCTTACGTCGACAGACCAATGAAAAACTGTTTTTT. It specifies CASSLRRQTNEKLFF.

CDR3 nucleotides: TGCGCCAGCAGTCGAGCGGAATACTACGAGCAGTACTTC. Its protein is CASSRAEYYEQYF. The rearrangement joins TRBV5-1 to TRBJ2-7, with D maybe TRBD2 (5 bases). Trimming removed 5 bases at V and 3 bases at J, with 12 bases between. Germline V CDR1 and CDR2: SGHRS, YFSETQ. This CDR3 region has 13 residues.

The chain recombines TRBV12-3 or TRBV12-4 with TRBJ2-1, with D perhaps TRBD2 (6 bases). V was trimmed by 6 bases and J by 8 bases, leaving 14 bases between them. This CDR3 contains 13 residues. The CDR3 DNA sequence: TGTGCCAGCAGCGGGGACTCTAGGGATGAGCAGTTCTTC. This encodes CASSGDSRDEQFF.

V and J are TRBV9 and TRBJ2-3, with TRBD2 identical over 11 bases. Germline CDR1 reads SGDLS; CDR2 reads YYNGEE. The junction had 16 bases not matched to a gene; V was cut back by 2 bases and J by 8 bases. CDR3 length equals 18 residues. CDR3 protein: CASSVTTSGGPPSGTQYF. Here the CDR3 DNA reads TGTGCCAGCAGCGTTACTACTAGCGGGGGCCCTCCCTCAGGTACGCAGTATTTT.

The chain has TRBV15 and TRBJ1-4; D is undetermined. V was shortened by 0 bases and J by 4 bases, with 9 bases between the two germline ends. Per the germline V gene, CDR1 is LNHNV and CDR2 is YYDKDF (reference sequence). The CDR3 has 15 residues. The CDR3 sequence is CATSREQNFNEKLFF. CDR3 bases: TGTGCCACCAGCAGAGAACAGAACTTTAATGAAAAACTGTTTTTT.

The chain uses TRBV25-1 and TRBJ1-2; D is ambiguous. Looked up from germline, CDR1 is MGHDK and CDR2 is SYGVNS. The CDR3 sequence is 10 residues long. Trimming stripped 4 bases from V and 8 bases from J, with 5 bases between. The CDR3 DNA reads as TGTGCCAGCAGTGGATACGGCTACACCTTC. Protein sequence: CASSGYGYTF.

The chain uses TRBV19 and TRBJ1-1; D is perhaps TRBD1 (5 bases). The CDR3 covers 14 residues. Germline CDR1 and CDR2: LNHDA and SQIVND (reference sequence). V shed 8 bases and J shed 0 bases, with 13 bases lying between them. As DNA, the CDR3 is TGTGCCAGTCGACAGAGACTTATGAACACTGAAGCTTTCTTT. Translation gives CASRQRLMNTEAFF.

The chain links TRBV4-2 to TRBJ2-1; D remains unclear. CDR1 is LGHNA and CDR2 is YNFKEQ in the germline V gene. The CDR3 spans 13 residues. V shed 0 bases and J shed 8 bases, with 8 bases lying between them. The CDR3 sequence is CASSQDLLDEQFF. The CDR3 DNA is TGTGCCAGCAGCCAAGATCTTCTAGATGAGCAGTTCTTC.

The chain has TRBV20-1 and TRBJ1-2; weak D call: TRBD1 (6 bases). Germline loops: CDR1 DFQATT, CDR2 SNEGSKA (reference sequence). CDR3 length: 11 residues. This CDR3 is CRGGKKDGYTF. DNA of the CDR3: TGCAGGGGGGGCAAGAAGGATGGCTACACCTTC.

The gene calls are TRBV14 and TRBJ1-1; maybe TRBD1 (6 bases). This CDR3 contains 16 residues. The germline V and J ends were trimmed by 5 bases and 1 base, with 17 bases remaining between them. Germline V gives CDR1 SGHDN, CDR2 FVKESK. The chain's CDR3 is CASSDRRGTANTEAFF. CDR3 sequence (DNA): TGTGCCAGCAGCGACCGAAGGGGGACGGCGAACACTGAAGCTTTCTTT.

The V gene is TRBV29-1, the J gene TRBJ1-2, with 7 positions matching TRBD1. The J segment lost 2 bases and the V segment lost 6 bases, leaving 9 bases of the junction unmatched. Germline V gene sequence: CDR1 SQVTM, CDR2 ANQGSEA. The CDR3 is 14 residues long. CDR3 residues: CSVETQGQNYGYTF. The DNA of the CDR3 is TGCAGCGTAGAAACCCAGGGACAGAACTATGGCTACACCTTC.

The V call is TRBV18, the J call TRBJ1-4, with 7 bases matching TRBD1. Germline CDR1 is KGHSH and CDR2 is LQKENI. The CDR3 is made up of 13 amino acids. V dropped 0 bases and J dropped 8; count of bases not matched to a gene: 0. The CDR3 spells CASSPPTGEKLFF. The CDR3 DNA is TGTGCCAGCTCACCACCGACAGGGGAAAAACTGTTTTTT. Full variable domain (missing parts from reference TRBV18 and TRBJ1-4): NAGVMQNPRHLVRRRGQEARLRCSPMKGHSHVYWYRQLPEEGLKFMVYLQKENIIDESGMPKERFSAEFPKEGPSILRIQQVVRGDSAAYFCASSPPTGEKLFFGSGTQLSVL.

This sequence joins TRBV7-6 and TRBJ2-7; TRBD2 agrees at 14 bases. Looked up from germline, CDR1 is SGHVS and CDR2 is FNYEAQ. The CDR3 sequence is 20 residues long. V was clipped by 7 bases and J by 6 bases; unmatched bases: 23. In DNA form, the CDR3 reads TGTGCCAGCATCCAAGGAGGGACTAGCGGGAGATGGGCACATCGATTCGAGCAGTACTTC. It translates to CASIQGGTSGRWAHRFEQYF.